These 8 T cell receptor beta chains came from one sample sequenced in a study of T cell responses to AZD1222 COVID-19 vaccine. Produced via immunoSEQ multiplex PCR; TCRdb's table is partial and in-frame only. The table shows approximately 110,000 clones, with around 89% occurring only once. Here the sequenced sample was peripheral blood, taken on day 0 of AZD1222 vaccination. These TCRs come from an adult in good health.

The rearrangement joins TRBV7-2 to TRBJ2-1, with D tentatively TRBD2 (6 bases). Trimming took 0 bases from V and 4 from J, leaving 10 bases between them. Germline V CDR1 and CDR2: SGHTA, FQGNSA. The CDR3 has 15 residues. The CDR3 spells CASSLASGVYNEQFF. As DNA, the CDR3 is TGTGCCAGCAGCTTAGCATCGGGGGTGTACAATGAGCAGTTCTTC.

This clone was observed a handful of times. The chain recombines TRBV19 with TRBJ1-2; the D is unclear. The V gene's germline CDR1 is LNHDA and CDR2 SQIVND (reference sequence). The ends were cut back, 8 bases at V and 1 base at J, with 17 bases in the middle. This CDR3 comprises 15 residues. The CDR3 sequence: CASSVYGPLNYGYTF. DNA of the CDR3: TGTGCCAGTTCAGTATATGGTCCGCTTAACTATGGCTACACCTTC.

This chain joins TRBV4-2 and TRBJ2-7; 8 bases align to TRBD2. The CDR3 consists of 16 residues. Looked up from germline, CDR1 is LGHNA and CDR2 is YNFKEQ. Trimming removed 0 bases from V and 1 base from J; junction bases left unmatched: 5. The CDR3 here is CASSQERTSRSYEQYF. As DNA, the CDR3 is TGTGCCAGCAGCCAAGAGAGGACTAGCAGGTCCTACGAGCAGTACTTC.

The V gene is TRBV21-1, the J gene TRBJ2-3. TRBV21-1 is assigned pseudogene status. The CDR3 runs to 17 residues. The CDR3 protein is CASSRRARQASTDTQYF. Written as DNA, the CDR3 is TGTGCCAGCAGCAGACGAGCTAGGCAGGCTAGCACAGATACGCAGTATTTT.

V usage is TRBV5-8 and J usage is TRBJ1-5; possible D gene TRBD1, 5 bases. This CDR3 spans 15 amino acids. Trimming stripped 0 bases from V and 3 bases from J, with 10 bases between. Looked up from germline, CDR1 is SGHTS and CDR2 is YDEGEE. CDR3 nucleotide sequence: TGTGCCAGCAGCTTGGCCGGGGACCTCAATCAGCCCCAGCATTTT. Encoded protein: CASSLAGDLNQPQHF. Full variable domain (remainder filled in from reference TRBV5-8 and TRBJ1-5): EAGVTQSPTHLIKTRGQQATLRCSPISGHTSVYWYQQALGLGLQFLLWYDEGEERNRGNFPPRFSGRQFPNYSSELNVNALELEDSALYLCASSLAGDLNQPQHFGDGTRLSIL.

The chain links TRBV3-1 (or the pseudogene TRBV3-2) to TRBJ1-3; D possibly corresponds to TRBD1 (5 bases). Trimming stripped 1 base from V and 0 bases from J, with 7 bases between. The CDR3 covers 15 residues. CDR1 and CDR2 (germline): LGHDT, YNNKEL (reference sequence). CDR3 sequence: CASSQGGSSGNTIYF. In DNA form, the CDR3 reads TGTGCCAGCAGCCAAGGGGGCTCCTCTGGAAACACCATATATTTT.

There are a few counts of this clone. This chain joins TRBV4-3 and TRBJ2-5, with D uncertain. This CDR3 comprises 15 residues. In germline, CDR1 is LGHNA, CDR2 YSLEER. V shed 0 bases and J shed 2 bases, with 10 bases lying between them. CDR3 nucleotides: TGCGCCAGCAGCCAAGATCGGAGCTTTCAAGAGACCCAGTACTTC. This sequence encodes CASSQDRSFQETQYF.

This clone was picked up a small number of times. This chain joins TRBV6-5 and TRBJ1-1; no reliable D call. Germline CDR1 is MNHEY and CDR2 is SVGAGI. V was pared by 6 bases and J by 0 bases, with 11 bases between. The CDR3 loop spans 14 amino acids. In nucleotides, the CDR3 is TGTGCCAGCAGCACGGGTCCGGTGAACACTGAAGCTTTCTTT. It yields the protein CASSTGPVNTEAFF.